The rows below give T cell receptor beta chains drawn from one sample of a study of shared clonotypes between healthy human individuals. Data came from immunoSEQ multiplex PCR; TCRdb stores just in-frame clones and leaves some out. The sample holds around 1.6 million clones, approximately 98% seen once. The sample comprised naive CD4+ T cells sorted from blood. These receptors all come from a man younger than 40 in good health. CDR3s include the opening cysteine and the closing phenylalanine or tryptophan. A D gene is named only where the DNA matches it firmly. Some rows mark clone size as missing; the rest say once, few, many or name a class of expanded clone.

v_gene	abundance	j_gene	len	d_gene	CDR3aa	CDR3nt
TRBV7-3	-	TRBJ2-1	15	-	CASSSGDPGYNEQFF	TGTGCCAGCAGCTCCGGCGACCCAGGGTACAATGAGCAGTTCTTC
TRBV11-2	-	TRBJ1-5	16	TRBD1	CASSSGQGMINQPQHF	TGTGCCAGCAGCTCGGGACAGGGCATGATCAATCAGCCCCAGCATTTT
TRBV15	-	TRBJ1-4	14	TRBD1	CATSRKTGQEKLFF	TGTGCCACCAGCAGAAAAACGGGACAGGAAAAACTGTTTTTT
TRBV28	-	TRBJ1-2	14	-	CASTVDRYNYGYTF	TGTGCCAGCACCGTAGACCGATACAACTATGGCTACACCTTC
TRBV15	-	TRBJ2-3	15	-	CATSRDDSGADTQYF	TGTGCCACCAGCAGAGATGACTCCGGGGCAGATACGCAGTATTTT
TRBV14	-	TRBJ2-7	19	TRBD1	CASSPGGPGQAYVYGEQYF	TGTGCCAGCAGCCCGGGCGGGCCCGGACAGGCCTACGTTTACGGCGAGCAGTACTTC
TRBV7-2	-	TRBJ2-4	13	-	CASSENPKNIQYF	TGTGCCAGCAGTGAAAACCCAAAAAACATTCAGTACTTC
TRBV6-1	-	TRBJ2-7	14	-	CASRTMTGSYEQYF	TGTGCCAGCAGGACTATGACAGGCTCCTACGAGCAGTACTTC
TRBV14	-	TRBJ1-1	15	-	CASSQRRGWDTEAFF	TGTGCCAGCAGCCAGAGGAGGGGTTGGGACACTGAAGCTTTCTTT
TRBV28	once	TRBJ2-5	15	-	CASSLLGVEGETQYF	TGTGCCAGCAGTTTACTTGGGGTAGAGGGAGAGACCCAGTACTTC
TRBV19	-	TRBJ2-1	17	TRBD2	CASSIRLLLAGDNEQFF	TGTGCCAGTAGTATTCGCCTGTTACTAGCGGGAGACAATGAGCAGTTCTTC
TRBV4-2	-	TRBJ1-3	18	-	CASSPLGGGSSSGNTIYF	TGTGCCAGCAGCCCCCTGGGGGGGGGTTCAAGCTCTGGAAACACCATATATTTT
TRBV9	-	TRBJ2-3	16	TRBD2	CASSKLAGGQGDTQYF	TGTGCCAGCAGCAAGTTAGCGGGAGGGCAGGGGGATACGCAGTATTTT
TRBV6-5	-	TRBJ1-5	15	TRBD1	CASSPGQGWNQPQHF	TGTGCCAGCAGCCCAGGACAGGGTTGGAATCAGCCCCAGCATTTT
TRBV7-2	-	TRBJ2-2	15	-	CASSSSKMNTGELFF	TGTGCCAGCAGCTCGAGCAAAATGAACACCGGGGAGCTGTTTTTT
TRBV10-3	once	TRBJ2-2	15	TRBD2	CAISPSGEVVGELFF	TGTGCCATCAGCCCCAGCGGGGAGGTGGTCGGGGAGCTGTTTTTT
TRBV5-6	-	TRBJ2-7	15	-	CASSLEWVGSYEQYF	TGTGCCAGCAGCTTGGAATGGGTAGGGTCCTACGAGCAGTACTTC
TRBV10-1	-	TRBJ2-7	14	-	CASSAAGGPYEQYF	TGCGCCAGCAGTGCGGCGGGTGGTCCCTACGAGCAGTACTTC
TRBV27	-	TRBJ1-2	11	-	CASSYPDGYTF	TGTGCCAGCAGTTACCCCGATGGCTACACCTTC
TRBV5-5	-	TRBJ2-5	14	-	CASMLRGPQGTQYF	TGTGCCAGCATGTTACGGGGCCCCCAAGGGACCCAGTACTTC
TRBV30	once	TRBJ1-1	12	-	CAWTRDGTEAFF	TGTGCCTGGACACGGGATGGGACTGAAGCTTTCTTT
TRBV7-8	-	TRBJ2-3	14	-	CASSLAPGDNTQYF	TGTGCCAGCAGCTTAGCGCCGGGGGACAATACGCAGTATTTT
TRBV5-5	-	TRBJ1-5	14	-	CASSPTVTNQPQHF	TGTGCCAGCAGCCCGACAGTTACCAATCAGCCCCAGCATTTT
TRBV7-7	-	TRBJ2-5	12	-	CASSYDRETQYF	TGTGCCAGCAGCTATGACAGGGAGACCCAGTACTTC
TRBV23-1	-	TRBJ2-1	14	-	CASSQSKRGHEQFF	TGCGCCAGCAGTCAATCGAAGAGGGGCCATGAGCAGTTCTTC
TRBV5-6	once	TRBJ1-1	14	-	CASSLQVKNTEAFF	TGTGCCAGCAGCTTACAGGTTAAGAACACTGAAGCTTTCTTT
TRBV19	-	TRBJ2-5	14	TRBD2	CASSGSGRGETQYF	TGTGCCAGTAGTGGTAGCGGGAGGGGAGAGACCCAGTACTTC
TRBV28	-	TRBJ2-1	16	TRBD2	CASRKGAGGPFNEQFF	TGTGCCAGCAGGAAAGGGGCGGGAGGGCCATTCAATGAGCAGTTCTTC
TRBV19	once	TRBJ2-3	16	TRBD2	CASSSPRRERGDTQYF	TGTGCCAGTAGTTCCCCCCGGCGGGAGCGTGGGGATACGCAGTATTTT
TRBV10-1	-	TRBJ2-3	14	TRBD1	CASSQQGSTDTQYF	TGCGCCAGCAGCCAACAGGGGTCCACAGATACGCAGTATTTT
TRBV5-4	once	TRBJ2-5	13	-	CASSPGTGETQYF	TGTGCCAGCAGCCCCGGGACCGGAGAGACCCAGTACTTC
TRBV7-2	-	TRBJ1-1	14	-	CASSLAGMNTEAFF	TGTGCCAGCAGCTTAGCAGGAATGAACACTGAAGCTTTCTTT
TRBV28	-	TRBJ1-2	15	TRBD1	CASSFADRVLGGYTF	TGTGCCAGCAGTTTTGCTGACAGGGTTTTAGGAGGCTACACCTTC
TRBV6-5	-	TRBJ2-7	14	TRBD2	CASRGRGRSYEQYF	TGTGCCAGCAGGGGGAGGGGACGGTCCTACGAGCAGTACTTC
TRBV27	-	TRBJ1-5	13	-	CASRLGVLQPQHF	TGTGCCAGCAGGTTGGGGGTTCTTCAGCCCCAGCATTTT
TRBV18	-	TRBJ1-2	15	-	CASSPPLGPGNGYTF	TGTGCCAGCTCACCACCGTTGGGGCCTGGTAATGGCTACACCTTC
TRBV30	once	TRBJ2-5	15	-	CAWSVSSARGGTQYF	TGTGCCTGGAGTGTCTCTAGCGCTCGAGGAGGGACCCAGTACTTC
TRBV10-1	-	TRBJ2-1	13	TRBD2	CASSLTSGNEQFF	TGCGCCAGCAGCCTCACTAGCGGTAATGAGCAGTTCTTC
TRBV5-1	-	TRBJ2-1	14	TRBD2	CASSFELADNEQFF	TGCGCCAGCAGCTTTGAACTAGCGGACAATGAGCAGTTCTTC
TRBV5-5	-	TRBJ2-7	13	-	CASSVGAAYEQYF	TGTGCCAGCAGTGTGGGGGCTGCCTACGAGCAGTACTTC
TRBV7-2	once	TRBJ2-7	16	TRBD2	CASSSSGLAGTYEQYF	TGTGCCAGCAGCTCGAGCGGGCTAGCGGGGACCTACGAGCAGTACTTC
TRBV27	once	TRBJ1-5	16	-	CASSLNPQGRGSPQHF	TGTGCCAGCAGTTTAAATCCCCAGGGCCGAGGGTCGCCCCAGCATTTT
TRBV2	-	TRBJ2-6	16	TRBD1	CASSLDRGSGANVLTF	TGTGCCAGCAGCCTGGACAGGGGCTCTGGGGCCAACGTCCTGACTTTC
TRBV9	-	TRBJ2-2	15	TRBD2	CASSVEAGVTGELFF	TGTGCCAGCAGCGTAGAAGCGGGAGTCACCGGGGAGCTGTTTTTT
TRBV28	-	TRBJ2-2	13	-	CASSNGGLGELFF	TGTGCCAGCAGCAATGGGGGCCTCGGGGAGCTGTTTTTT
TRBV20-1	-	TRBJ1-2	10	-	CSARAPPYTF	TGCAGTGCTAGAGCCCCTCCGTACACCTTC
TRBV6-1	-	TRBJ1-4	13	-	CASIRLPGEKLFF	TGTGCCAGCATTAGGCTACCGGGTGAAAAACTGTTTTTT
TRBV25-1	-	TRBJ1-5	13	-	CASSLGVDQPQHF	TGTGCCAGCAGCTTAGGGGTCGATCAGCCCCAGCATTTT
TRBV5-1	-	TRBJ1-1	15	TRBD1	CASSLMTGENTEAFF	TGCGCCAGCAGCTTAATGACAGGGGAGAACACTGAAGCTTTCTTT
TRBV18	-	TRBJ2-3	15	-	CASSPIVSRLDTQYF	TGTGCCAGCTCACCAATTGTATCCAGGCTAGATACGCAGTATTTT
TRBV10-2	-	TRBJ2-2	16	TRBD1	CASRDGTGANTGELFF	TGCGCCAGCAGAGACGGGACAGGGGCGAACACCGGGGAGCTGTTTTTT
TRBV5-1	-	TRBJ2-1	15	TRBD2	CASSLGRAGYNEQFF	TGCGCCAGCAGCTTAGGGAGGGCCGGGTACAATGAGCAGTTCTTC
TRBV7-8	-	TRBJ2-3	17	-	CASSLEIRFSHTDTQYF	TGTGCCAGCAGCTTAGAGATACGGTTCAGCCACACAGATACGCAGTATTTT